This TCR beta chain is drawn from a study of cytomegalovirus exposure and HLA in healthy donors. The PCR was carried out with 60 Vbeta primers and 13 Jbeta primers. Profiling relied on immunoSEQ multiplex PCR, and the TCRdb table lists in-frame clones only, not all of them. The data hold 140,000 to 150,000 clones, with roughly 62% observed a single time. The CDR3 spans 13 residues. V was pared by 5 bases and J by 0 bases, with 10 bases between. The germline V gene encodes CDR1 SQVTM and CDR2 ANQGSEA. This sequence originates from a male donor in good health and CMV-seronegative. Sequenced: PBMCs. The rearrangement uses TRBV29-1 and TRBJ1-2; the D is unclear. CDR3: CSVPTSTNYGYTF. The CDR3 DNA follows: TGCAGCGTTCCCACGAGTACTAACTATGGCTACACCTTC.